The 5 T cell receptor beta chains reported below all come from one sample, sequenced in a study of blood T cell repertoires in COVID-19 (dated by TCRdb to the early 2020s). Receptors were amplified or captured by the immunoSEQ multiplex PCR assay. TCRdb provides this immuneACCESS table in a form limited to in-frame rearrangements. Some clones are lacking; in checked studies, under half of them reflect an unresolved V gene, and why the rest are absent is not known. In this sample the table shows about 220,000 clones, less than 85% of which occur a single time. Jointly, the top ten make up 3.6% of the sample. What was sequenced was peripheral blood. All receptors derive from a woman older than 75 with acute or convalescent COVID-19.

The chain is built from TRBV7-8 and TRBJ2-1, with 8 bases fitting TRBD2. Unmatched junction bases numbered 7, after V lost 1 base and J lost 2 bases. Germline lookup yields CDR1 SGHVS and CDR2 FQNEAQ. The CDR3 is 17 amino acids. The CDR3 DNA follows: TGTGCCAGCAGCTTAGGGGCGGGGGGAATGGCCTACAATGAGCAGTTCTTC. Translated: CASSLGAGGMAYNEQFF.

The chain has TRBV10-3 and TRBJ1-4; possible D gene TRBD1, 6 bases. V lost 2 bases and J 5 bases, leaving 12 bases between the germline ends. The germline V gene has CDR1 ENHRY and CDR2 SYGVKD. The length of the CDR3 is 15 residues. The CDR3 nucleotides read TGTGCCATCAGTGAGGGGCAGGGGAAAAATGAAAAACTGTTTTTT. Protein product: CAISEGQGKNEKLFF.

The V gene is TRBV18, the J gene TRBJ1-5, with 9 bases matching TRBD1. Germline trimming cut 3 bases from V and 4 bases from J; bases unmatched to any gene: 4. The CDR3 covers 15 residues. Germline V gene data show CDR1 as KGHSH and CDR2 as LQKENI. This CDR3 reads CASSPGQGTNQPQHF. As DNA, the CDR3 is TGTGCCAGCTCACCCGGACAGGGGACGAATCAGCCCCAGCATTTT.

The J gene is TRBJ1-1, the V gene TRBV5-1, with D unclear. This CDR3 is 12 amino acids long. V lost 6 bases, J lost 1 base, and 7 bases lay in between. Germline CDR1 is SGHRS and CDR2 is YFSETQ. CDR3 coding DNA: TGCGCCAGCAAACATGAGAACACTGAAGCTTTCTTT. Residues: CASKHENTEAFF. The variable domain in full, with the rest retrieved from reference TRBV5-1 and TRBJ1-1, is KAGVTQTPRYLIKTRGQQVTLSCSPISGHRSVSWYQQTPGQGLQFLFEYFSETQRNKGNFPGRFSGRQFSNSRSEMNVSTLELGDSALYLCASKHENTEAFFGQGTRLTVV.

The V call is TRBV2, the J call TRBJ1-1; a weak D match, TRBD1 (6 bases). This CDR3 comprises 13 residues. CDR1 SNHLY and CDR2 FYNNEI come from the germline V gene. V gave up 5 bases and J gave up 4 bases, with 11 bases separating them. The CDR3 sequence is CASSKSGVTEAFF. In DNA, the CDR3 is TGTGCCAGCAGTAAGTCAGGGGTCACTGAAGCTTTCTTT.